The 20 T cell receptor beta chains below come from one sample, sequenced in a study of technical replicates of blood from several donors. Sequencing used immunoSEQ multiplex PCR; TCRdb keeps in-frame clones, though not all of them. The repertoire includes some 89,000 clones, roughly 94% of them detected once, and less than 0.35% sits in the top ten. The sample consisted of T cells isolated from PBMCs. These receptor sequences come from a human donor in good health.

The chain links TRBV11-1 to TRBJ2-1; 9 positions match TRBD2. The germline gives CDR1 SGHAT, CDR2 FQDESV (reference sequence). There are 15 residues in the CDR3. Trimming took 5 bases from V and 8 from J; bases not matched to a gene: 10. CDR3: CASSQPRTSADEQFF. The CDR3 bases are TGTGCCAGCAGCCAACCCCGGACTAGCGCCGATGAGCAGTTCTTC. Using reference TRBV11-1 and TRBJ2-1 for the parts outside the CDR3, the full variable domain is EAEVAQSPRYKITEKSQAVAFWCDPISGHATLYWYRQILGQGPELLVQFQDESVVDDSQLPKDRFSAERLKGVDSTLKIQPAELGDSAMYLCASSQPRTSADEQFFGPGTRLTVL.

The chain couples TRBV5-6 to TRBJ1-1; unclear D gene. Trimming shortened V by 4 bases and J by 0 bases, and 10 bases separated the two germline ends. Germline CDR1 SGHDT, CDR2 YYEEEE. The CDR3 is 14 amino acids. The CDR3 here is CASSDRGLNTEAFF. CDR3 in DNA: TGTGCCAGCAGCGATAGAGGGTTGAACACTGAAGCTTTCTTT.

This clone has a single count. The chain links TRBV4-1 to TRBJ1-2; 9 bases fit TRBD1. This CDR3 region has 15 residues. Germline CDR1 is MGHRA and CDR2 is YSYEKL. V lost 4 bases, J lost 2 bases, and 5 bases stayed unmatched. CDR3 in DNA: TGCGCCAGCAGCCCAGGACAGGGGACGAACTATGGCTACACCTTC. It specifies CASSPGQGTNYGYTF.

The gene calls are TRBV28 and TRBJ2-3; D is unresolved. CDR3 length equals 13 residues. Trimming took 4 bases from V and 6 from J, leaving 11 bases between them. The germline V gene has CDR1 MDHEN and CDR2 SYDVKM. The CDR3 is CASSSRGSDTQYF. The CDR3, as DNA: TGTGCCAGCAGTTCCCGAGGCTCGGATACGCAGTATTTT. Combining the CDR3 with reference TRBV28 and TRBJ2-3 gives the whole variable domain DVKVTQSSRYLVKRTGEKVFLECVQDMDHENMFWYRQDPGLGLRLIYFSYDVKMKEKGDIPEGYSVSREKKERFSLILESASTNQTSMYLCASSSRGSDTQYFGPGTRLTVL.

The chain combines TRBV6-5 with TRBJ1-2; D gene uncertain. The CDR3 contains 13 residues. The ends were cut back, 2 bases at V and 3 bases at J, with 7 bases in the middle. CDR1 and CDR2 (germline): MNHEY, SVGAGI. The CDR3 region is CASSYDNDYGYTF. CDR3 nucleotide sequence: TGTGCCAGCAGTTACGACAATGACTATGGCTACACCTTC.

The chain carries TRBV11-2 and TRBJ1-4; maybe TRBD1 (6 bases). The CDR3 totals 16 residues. Trimming stripped 2 bases from V and 6 bases from J, with 16 bases between. Germline CDR1 and CDR2: SGHAT and FQNNGV. The CDR3 is CASSLKPSGGHEKLFF. Written as DNA, the CDR3 is TGTGCCAGCAGCTTAAAGCCGAGCGGGGGGCATGAAAAACTGTTTTTT.

The genes are TRBV14 and TRBJ2-7; D is perhaps TRBD1 (6 bases). The CDR3 loop spans 14 amino acids. V lost 5 bases and J lost 2, with 13 bases in between. Per germline, CDR1 SGHDN and CDR2 FVKESK. In nucleotides, the CDR3 is TGTGCCAGCAGCGTTATCAGGGGTCCCTACGAGCAGTACTTC. As protein: CASSVIRGPYEQYF. The whole variable domain, remainder taken from reference TRBV14 and TRBJ2-7, is EAGVTQFPSHSVIEKGQTVTLRCDPISGHDNLYWYRRVMGKEIKFLLHFVKESKQDESGMPNNRFLAERTGGTYSTLKVQPAELEDSGVYFCASSVIRGPYEQYFGPGTRLTVT.

For the CDR3, the DNA is TGTGCCACGAGAGGGGAGACCCAGTACTTC. The encoded protein is CATRGETQYF. This chain joins TRBV11-2 and TRBJ2-5; D is perhaps TRBD2 (5 bases). There are 10 residues in the CDR3. The germline V gene has CDR1 SGHAT and CDR2 FQNNGV. V dropped 10 bases and J dropped 5 bases, with 8 bases sitting between them.

This chain uses TRBV5-1 with TRBJ1-2; D is perhaps TRBD1 (6 bases). Germline CDR1 reads SGHRS; CDR2 reads YFSETQ. The CDR3 consists of 15 residues. V was cut by 0 bases and J by 5 bases, with 14 bases left in between. The CDR3 loop is CASSLEWGQGYGYTF. DNA of the CDR3: TGCGCCAGCAGCTTGGAATGGGGGCAGGGATATGGCTACACCTTC.

In DNA, the CDR3 is TGTGCCTGGCTGGGACTAGCGTCCAACGATGAGCAGTTCTTC. This encodes CAWLGLASNDEQFF. The chain carries TRBV30 and TRBJ2-1, with TRBD2 matching over 10 bases. The trim removed 5 bases at V and 8 bases at J, leaving 9 bases unmatched. The germline V gene encodes CDR1 GTSNPN and CDR2 SVGIG (reference sequence). CDR3 length: 14 amino acids.

CDR3 DNA: TGTGCCAGCAGCCCTACAGGGAGGGGTGAAAAACTGTTTTTT. Its translation is CASSPTGRGEKLFF. The chain combines TRBV11-2 with TRBJ1-4, with D tentatively TRBD1 (6 bases). CDR3 length: 14 amino acids. The V end was cut by 5 bases, the J end by 7 bases, with 14 bases between. Germline-derived CDR1 and CDR2 are SGHAT and FQNNGV.

The rearrangement uses TRBV19 and TRBJ1-5; D is perhaps TRBD1 (6 bases). Trimming took 4 bases from V and 7 from J, leaving 8 bases between them. From germline, CDR1 is LNHDA and CDR2 SQIVND (reference sequence). The CDR3 consists of 12 residues. The CDR3 here is CASSSRGQPQHF. The CDR3 coding sequence is TGTGCCAGTAGTAGCAGGGGACAGCCCCAGCATTTT.

The chain employs TRBV5-6 and TRBJ2-2, with D maybe TRBD2 (7 bases). CDR1 is SGHDT and CDR2 is YYEEEE in the germline V gene. This CDR3 has 15 amino acids. V was cut by 3 bases and J by 7 bases, with 16 bases left in between. CDR3 coding DNA: TGTGCCAGCAGCTCCGGGGGGCTGTTCGGCGGGGAGCTGTTTTTT. It yields the protein CASSSGGLFGGELFF.

The genes are TRBV11-2 and TRBJ1-5; D not resolved. Germline V gene lookup returns CDR1 SGHAT and CDR2 FQNNGV. This CDR3 has 16 amino acids. The V end lost 1 base, the J end lost 4 bases, and 14 bases lay between the germline ends. DNA for the CDR3: TGTGCCAGCAGCTTAGGGGCCGAGACCGTAAATCAGCCCCAGCATTTT. It codes for CASSLGAETVNQPQHF.

Only one count was recorded for this clone. The rearrangement joins TRBV1 to TRBJ2-7; the DNA was not compared with TRBD2, the D call given in the table. TRBV1 is annotated as a pseudogene. The CDR3 consists of 15 residues. DNA of the CDR3: TGCACCAGCAGCCAAAGAGCGGCTAGCTCCTACGAGCAGTACTTC. Protein product: CTSSQRAASSYEQYF.

This clone was counted only a few times. The chain links TRBV10-3 to TRBJ1-1; D perhaps matches TRBD1 (5 bases). Trimming took 0 bases from V and 0 from J, leaving 14 bases between them. Germline lookup yields CDR1 ENHRY and CDR2 SYGVKD. CDR3 size: 17 residues. The CDR3 spells CAISESMGDSMNTEAFF. The CDR3 DNA is TGTGCCATCAGTGAGTCAATGGGGGACTCCATGAACACTGAAGCTTTCTTT.

The V call is TRBV2, the J call TRBJ1-1, with D possibly being TRBD1 (6 bases). Trimming pared 3 bases from V and 5 bases from J, leaving 13 bases between. The germline V gene encodes CDR1 SNHLY and CDR2 FYNNEI. This CDR3 has 14 residues. The CDR3 sequence is CASSDRQAYTEAFF. CDR3 DNA sequence: TGTGCCAGCAGTGATAGACAGGCTTATACTGAAGCTTTCTTT.

The gene calls are TRBV4-1 and TRBJ1-3, with D perhaps TRBD1 (5 bases). This CDR3 has 21 residues. The germline CDR1 and CDR2 sequences are MGHRA and YSYEKL. V was pared by 3 bases and J by 0 bases, with 27 bases between. CDR3 protein: CASSQATVNHLGMSSGNTIYF. The CDR3 DNA reads TGCGCCAGCAGCCAGGCGACAGTAAACCACCTAGGTATGAGCTCTGGAAACACCATATATTTT.

The chain employs TRBV5-6 and TRBJ2-3, with a tentative D call TRBD2 (6 bases). V was shortened by 3 bases and J by 0 bases, with 11 bases between the two germline ends. CDR1 is SGHDT, CDR2 YYEEEE, per germline. The CDR3 consists of 15 residues. The CDR3 region has the DNA TGTGCCAGCAGCTGGGACTCCTCAAGCACAGATACGCAGTATTTT. This gives the protein CASSWDSSSTDTQYF.

The CDR3 sequence: CATSRDTSYEQYF. CDR3 nucleotides: TGTGCCACCAGCCGTGACACCTCCTACGAGCAGTACTTC. This chain connects TRBV15 to TRBJ2-7, with D unresolved. The V gene lost 5 bases and the J gene lost 0 bases, with 8 bases spanning the gap. This CDR3 has 13 amino acids. Per the germline V gene, CDR1 is LNHNV and CDR2 is YYDKDF (reference sequence). The variable domain in full, with the rest retrieved from reference TRBV15 and TRBJ2-7, is DAMVIQNPRYQVTQFGKPVTLSCSQTLNHNVMYWYQQKSSQAPKLLFHYYDKDFNNEADTPDNFQSRRPNTSFCFLDIRSPGLGDTAMYLCATSRDTSYEQYFGPGTRLTVT.